Reported below is one T cell receptor (beta chain). Its antigen is still unknown. Using constant-segment primers, 5'RACE produced TCR alpha and TCR beta cDNA libraries carrying sample barcodes and UMIs. Each CDR3 protein gets one entry after TCRdb re-called the 5' RACE reads with MiXCR. The repertoire consists of hundreds of thousands of distinct CDR3 sequences, with about 20% occurring once and the leading ten covering about 8.2%. This entry is derived from a study of T-cell memory formation after mild COVID-19. General study results and limits: For contracting clones, CD4+ ones sat mainly in CM and EM, CD8+ in EMRA. The study found balanced CD4/CD8 in clones contracting day 15 to 85 and a CD4+ lean in later expanders.

V was clipped by 5 bases and J by 13 bases, with 14 bases between them. The germline V gene has CDR1 MGHDK and CDR2 SYGVNS. The CDR3 has 11 residues. The sequence was obtained from an adult woman who had mild COVID-19 (a few samples of this study predate the infection). Cell type and time point are not known. Material: PBMCs or a T cell subset sorted from them (not recorded which). The J gene is TRBJ1-1, the V gene TRBV25-1; D is perhaps TRBD1 (5 bases). The CDR3 protein is CASSRGGAGFF. DNA for the CDR3: TGTGCCAGCAGTAGAGGAGGGGCAGGTTTCTTT.